Reported below is one TCR beta chain. Its target is unknown. These data come from a study of a mutant IDH1 vaccine in newly diagnosed glioma. At the level of the study: The sex distribution of treated patients was about 62% male and around 40% female, with a mean age of around 40 years. Prior therapy was radiotherapy, temozolomide, or both; most received both. Study-level points and caveats: Seemingly, top peripheral T cell clonotype changes bore no relation to pseudoprogression.

Libraries were prepared by immunoSEQ multiplex PCR; TCRdb keeps only in-frame clonotypes and omits some of them. The sample shows about 20,000 clones, around 85% of them seen only once. Germline V gene data show CDR1 as SGHRS and CDR2 as YFSETQ. The CDR3 length is 14 residues. V was trimmed by 0 bases and J by 1 base, leaving 7 bases between them. Time point here: baseline, week 1 (first vaccination visit). This sample's treatment: pre-vaccination baseline after standard-of-care therapy. The source material was PBMCs, sampled from a glioma patient treated with radiotherapy, temozolomide or both. The genes are TRBV5-1 and TRBJ1-1, with D hard to call. The TCR sequence derives from a man in his forties with glioma. In nucleotides, the CDR3 is TGCGCCAGCAGCTTGGTTTCGGGGAACACTGAAGCTTTCTTT. Its translation: CASSLVSGNTEAFF.